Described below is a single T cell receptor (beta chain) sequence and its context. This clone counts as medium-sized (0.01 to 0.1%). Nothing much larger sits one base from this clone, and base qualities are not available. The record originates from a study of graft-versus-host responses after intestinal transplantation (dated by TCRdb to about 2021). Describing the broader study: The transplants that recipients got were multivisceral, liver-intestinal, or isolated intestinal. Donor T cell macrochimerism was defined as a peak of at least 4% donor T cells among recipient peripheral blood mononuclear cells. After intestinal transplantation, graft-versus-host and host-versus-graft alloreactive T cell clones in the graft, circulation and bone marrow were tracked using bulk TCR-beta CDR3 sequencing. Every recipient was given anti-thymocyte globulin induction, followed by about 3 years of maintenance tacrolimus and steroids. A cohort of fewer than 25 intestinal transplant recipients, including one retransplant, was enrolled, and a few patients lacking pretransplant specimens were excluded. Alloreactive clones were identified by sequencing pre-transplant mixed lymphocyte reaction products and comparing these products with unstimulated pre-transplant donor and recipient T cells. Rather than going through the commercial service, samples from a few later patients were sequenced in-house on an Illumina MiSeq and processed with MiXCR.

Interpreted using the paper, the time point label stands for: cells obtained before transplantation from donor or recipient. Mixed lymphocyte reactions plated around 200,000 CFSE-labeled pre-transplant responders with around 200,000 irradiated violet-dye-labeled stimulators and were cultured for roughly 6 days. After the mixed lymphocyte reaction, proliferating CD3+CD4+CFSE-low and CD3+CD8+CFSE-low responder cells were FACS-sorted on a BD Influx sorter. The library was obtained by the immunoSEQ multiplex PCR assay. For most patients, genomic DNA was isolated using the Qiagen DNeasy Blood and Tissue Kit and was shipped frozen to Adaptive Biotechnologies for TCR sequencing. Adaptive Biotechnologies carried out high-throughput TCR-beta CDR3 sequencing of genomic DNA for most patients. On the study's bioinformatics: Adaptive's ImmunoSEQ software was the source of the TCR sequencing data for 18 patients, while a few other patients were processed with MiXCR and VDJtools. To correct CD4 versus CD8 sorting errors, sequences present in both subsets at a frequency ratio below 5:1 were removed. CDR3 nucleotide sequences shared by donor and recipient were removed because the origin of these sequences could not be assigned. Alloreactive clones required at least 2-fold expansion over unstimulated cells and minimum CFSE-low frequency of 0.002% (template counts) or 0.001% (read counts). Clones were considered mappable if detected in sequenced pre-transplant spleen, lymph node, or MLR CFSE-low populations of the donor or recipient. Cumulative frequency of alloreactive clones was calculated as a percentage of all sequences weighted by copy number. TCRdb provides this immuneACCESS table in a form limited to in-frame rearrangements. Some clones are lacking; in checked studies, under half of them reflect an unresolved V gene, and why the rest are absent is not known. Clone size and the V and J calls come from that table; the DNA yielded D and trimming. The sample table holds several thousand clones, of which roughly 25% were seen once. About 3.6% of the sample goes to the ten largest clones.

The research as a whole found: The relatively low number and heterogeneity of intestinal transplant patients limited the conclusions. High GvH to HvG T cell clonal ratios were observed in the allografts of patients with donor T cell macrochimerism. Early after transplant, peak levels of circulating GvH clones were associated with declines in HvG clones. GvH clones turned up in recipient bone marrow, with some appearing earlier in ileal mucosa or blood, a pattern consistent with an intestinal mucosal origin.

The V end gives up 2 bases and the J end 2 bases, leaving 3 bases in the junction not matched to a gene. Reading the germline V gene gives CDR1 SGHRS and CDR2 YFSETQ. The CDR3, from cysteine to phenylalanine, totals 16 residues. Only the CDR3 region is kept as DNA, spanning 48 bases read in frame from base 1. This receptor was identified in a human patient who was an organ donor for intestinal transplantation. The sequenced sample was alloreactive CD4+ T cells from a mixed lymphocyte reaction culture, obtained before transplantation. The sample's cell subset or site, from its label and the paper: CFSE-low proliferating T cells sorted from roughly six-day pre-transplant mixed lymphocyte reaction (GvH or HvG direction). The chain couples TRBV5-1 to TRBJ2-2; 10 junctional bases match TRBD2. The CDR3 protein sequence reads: CASSFPSGGNTGELFF. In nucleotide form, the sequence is TGCGCCAGCAGCTTCCCTAGCGGGGGAAACACCGGGGAGCTGTTTTTT. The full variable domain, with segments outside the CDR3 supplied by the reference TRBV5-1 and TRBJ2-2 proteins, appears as KAGVTQTPRYLIKTRGQQVTLSCSPISGHRSVSWYQQTPGQGLQFLFEYFSETQRNKGNFPGRFSGRQFSNSRSEMNVSTLELGDSALYLCASSFPSGGNTGELFFGEGSRLTVL.